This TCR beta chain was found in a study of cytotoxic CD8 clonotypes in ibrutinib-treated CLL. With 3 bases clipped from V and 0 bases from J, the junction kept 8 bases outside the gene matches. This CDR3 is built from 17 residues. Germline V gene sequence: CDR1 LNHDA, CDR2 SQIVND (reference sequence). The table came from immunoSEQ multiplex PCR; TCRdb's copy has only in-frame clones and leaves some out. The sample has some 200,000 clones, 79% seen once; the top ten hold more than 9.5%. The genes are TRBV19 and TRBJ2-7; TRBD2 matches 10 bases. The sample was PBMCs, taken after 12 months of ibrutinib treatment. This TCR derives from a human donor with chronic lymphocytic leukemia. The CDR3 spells CASSMARTSGFSYEQYF. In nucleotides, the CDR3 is TGTGCCAGTAGTATGGCCCGGACTAGCGGTTTCTCCTACGAGCAGTACTTC.